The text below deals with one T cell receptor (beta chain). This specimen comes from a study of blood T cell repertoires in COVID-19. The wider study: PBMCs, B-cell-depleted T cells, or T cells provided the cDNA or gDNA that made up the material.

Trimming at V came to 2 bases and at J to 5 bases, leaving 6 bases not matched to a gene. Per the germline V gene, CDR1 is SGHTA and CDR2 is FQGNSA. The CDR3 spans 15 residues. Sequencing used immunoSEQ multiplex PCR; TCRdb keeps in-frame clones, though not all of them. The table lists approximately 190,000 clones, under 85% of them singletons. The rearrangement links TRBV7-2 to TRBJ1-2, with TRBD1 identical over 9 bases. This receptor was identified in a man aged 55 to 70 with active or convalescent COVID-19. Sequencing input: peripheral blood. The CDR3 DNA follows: TGTGCCAGCAGCTTAACCACAGGGGGCAGGTATGGCTACACCTTC. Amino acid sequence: CASSLTTGGRYGYTF.